This T cell receptor (beta chain) was sequenced in a study of CD8 T cells in ankylosing spondylitis. Whole-study results and caveats: Researchers reportedly found disease-linked clones significantly enriched in matched ankylosing spondylitis synovial fluid. There was a TCR beta motif, made of roughly eight highly homologous variants, that appeared characteristic of ankylosing spondylitis blood.

This clonotype came up a few times. Its antigen is currently unknown. The CDR3 covers 15 residues. V lost 0 bases and J lost 2, with 9 bases in between. CDR1 is SGHRS and CDR2 is YFSETQ in the germline V gene. Each CDR3 protein gets one entry after TCRdb re-called the 5' RACE reads with MiXCR. The table lists fewer than 400,000 distinct CDR3 sequences, less than 10% of them singletons. This receptor was obtained from a male donor with ankylosing spondylitis. Sequences were obtained from blood, either unsorted or a sorted T cell fraction (not recorded which). The chain has TRBV5-1 and TRBJ1-5, with unresolved D. CDR3 sequence (DNA): TGCGCCAGCAGCTTGGCGGCGGGAGGCAATCAGCCCCAGCATTTT. Translating it yields CASSLAAGGNQPQHF. The full variable domain, in which reference TRBV5-1 and TRBJ1-5 provide the parts outside the CDR3, is KAGVTQTPRYLIKTRGQQVTLSCSPISGHRSVSWYQQTPGQGLQFLFEYFSETQRNKGNFPGRFSGRQFSNSRSEMNVSTLELGDSALYLCASSLAAGGNQPQHFGDGTRLSIL.